These T cell receptor beta chains were read from a single sample in a study of long-term antiretroviral therapy in people with HIV. Clones were sequenced by immunoSEQ multiplex PCR, and TCRdb holds only the in-frame ones, with some missing. The table lists around 24,000 clones, more than 65% of them singletons. The sample here was unsorted PBMCs, taken 0.5 years after starting antiretroviral therapy. The origin of the receptors is a woman in her forties with HIV. The CDR3 runs from the conserved cysteine through the conserved F or W. The order of the fields is clone size, D gene, V gene, CDR3 length, J gene, CDR3 DNA, CDR3 protein. A D gene is named only where the DNA matches it firmly. Size is stated for part of the rows, as once, few or many counts, or as a class when the clone is expanded.

abundance: .
d_gene: .
v_gene: TRBV4-3
len: 16
j_gene: TRBJ1-3
CDR3nt: TGCGCCAGCAGCCAAAGAACGGACAACTCTGGAAACACCATATATTTT
CDR3aa: CASSQRTDNSGNTIYF

abundance: .
d_gene: .
v_gene: TRBV4-2
len: 14
j_gene: TRBJ2-6
CDR3nt: TGTGCCAGCAGCCCAGACTCTGGGGCCAACGTCCTGACTTTC
CDR3aa: CASSPDSGANVLTF

abundance: .
d_gene: .
v_gene: TRBV5-1
len: 16
j_gene: TRBJ1-2
CDR3nt: TGCGCCAGCAGCGTGACAACCATCCGGGACCTCTATGGCTACACCTTC
CDR3aa: CASSVTTIRDLYGYTF

abundance: .
d_gene: .
v_gene: TRBV5-4
len: 17
j_gene: TRBJ2-6
CDR3nt: TGTGCCAGCAGCGGGCGGGTTTCAGGCTCTGGGGCCAACGTCCTGACTTTC
CDR3aa: CASSGRVSGSGANVLTF

abundance: .
d_gene: .
v_gene: TRBV5-8
len: 15
j_gene: TRBJ2-1
CDR3nt: TGTGCCAGCAGCTTAGGGGACTCCTCCTACAATGAGCAGTTCTTC
CDR3aa: CASSLGDSSYNEQFF

abundance: few
d_gene: TRBD1
v_gene: TRBV7-3
len: 13
j_gene: TRBJ2-7
CDR3nt: TGTGCCAGCAGCTCCCGGGCAGGGGGAGAGCAGTACTTC
CDR3aa: CASSSRAGGEQYF

abundance: once
d_gene: TRBD2
v_gene: TRBV4-1
len: 14
j_gene: TRBJ2-7
CDR3nt: TGCGCCAGCAGCCAAGGGGAGGGAACCTACGAGCAGTACTTC
CDR3aa: CASSQGEGTYEQYF

abundance: .
d_gene: TRBD1
v_gene: TRBV28
len: 12
j_gene: TRBJ1-2
CDR3nt: TGTGCCAGCAGCGGGACAGGGGATGGCTACACCTTC
CDR3aa: CASSGTGDGYTF

abundance: once
d_gene: .
v_gene: TRBV27
len: 16
j_gene: TRBJ1-1
CDR3nt: TGTGCCAGCAGTTTAAAGTTCCTGGTCCAGAACACTGAAGCTTTCTTT
CDR3aa: CASSLKFLVQNTEAFF

abundance: .
d_gene: TRBD1
v_gene: TRBV19
len: 15
j_gene: TRBJ2-7
CDR3nt: TGTGCCAGTAGTATGAGGGGCAGGGGGCCTCGGGAGCAGTACTTC
CDR3aa: CASSMRGRGPREQYF

abundance: .
d_gene: TRBD1
v_gene: TRBV7-9
len: 15
j_gene: TRBJ2-2
CDR3nt: TGTGCCAGCAGCTTAGGGACAGGGAACACCGGGGAGCTGTTTTTT
CDR3aa: CASSLGTGNTGELFF

abundance: .
d_gene: TRBD1
v_gene: TRBV11-2
len: 13
j_gene: TRBJ1-4
CDR3nt: TGTGCCAGCAGCCTAGACAGGGGAGAAAAACTGTTTTTT
CDR3aa: CASSLDRGEKLFF

abundance: .
d_gene: .
v_gene: TRBV5-1
len: 14
j_gene: TRBJ1-1
CDR3nt: TGCGCCAGCAGCTTGGGTCTCTCGGGCACTGAAGCTTTCTTT
CDR3aa: CASSLGLSGTEAFF

abundance: .
d_gene: TRBD1
v_gene: TRBV27
len: 12
j_gene: TRBJ1-1
CDR3nt: TGTGCCAGCAGCAACGACAGGGCTGAAGCTTTCTTT
CDR3aa: CASSNDRAEAFF

abundance: .
d_gene: .
v_gene: TRBV28
len: 12
j_gene: TRBJ2-7
CDR3nt: TGTGCCAGCAGTTTTTCGGAGTACGAGCAGTACTTC
CDR3aa: CASSFSEYEQYF

abundance: .
d_gene: .
v_gene: TRBV28
len: 12
j_gene: TRBJ2-1
CDR3nt: TGTGCCAGCAGGGACCAAAACAATGAGCAGTTCTTC
CDR3aa: CASRDQNNEQFF

abundance: .
d_gene: .
v_gene: TRBV9
len: 21
j_gene: TRBJ2-3
CDR3nt: TGTGCCAGCAGCCCTTATAGTAGTAGTAGGGTCAGGGGTTCAGGCACAGATACGCAGTATTTT
CDR3aa: CASSPYSSSRVRGSGTDTQYF

abundance: .
d_gene: .
v_gene: TRBV29-1
len: 13
j_gene: TRBJ2-5
CDR3nt: TGCAGCGCCCGGTTGCGTTCAGGGGAGACCCAGTACTTC
CDR3aa: CSARLRSGETQYF

abundance: few
d_gene: TRBD1
v_gene: TRBV4-1
len: 14
j_gene: TRBJ2-7
CDR3nt: TGCGCCAGCAGCCAAGAGGGACAGGATGACGAGCAGTACTTC
CDR3aa: CASSQEGQDDEQYF

abundance: .
d_gene: .
v_gene: TRBV7-8
len: 14
j_gene: TRBJ2-1
CDR3nt: TGTGCCAGCTCGCTACTTGGTCTCCGAAATGAGCAGTTCTTC
CDR3aa: CASSLLGLRNEQFF

abundance: .
d_gene: .
v_gene: TRBV5-1
len: 16
j_gene: TRBJ1-1
CDR3nt: TGCGCCAGCAGCTTGGAGGGGGGTCGGTCCCGCACTGAAGCTTTCTTT
CDR3aa: CASSLEGGRSRTEAFF

abundance: few
d_gene: TRBD1
v_gene: TRBV7-2
len: 13
j_gene: TRBJ1-2
CDR3nt: TGTGCCAGCAGCTCTGACAGGGGACGCTCCTACACCTTC
CDR3aa: CASSSDRGRSYTF

abundance: .
d_gene: .
v_gene: TRBV5-1
len: 15
j_gene: TRBJ2-7
CDR3nt: TGCGCCAGCAGCCAGACGTGGGGAGTACCCTACGAGCAGTACTTC
CDR3aa: CASSQTWGVPYEQYF

abundance: .
d_gene: .
v_gene: TRBV5-1
len: 13
j_gene: TRBJ2-7
CDR3nt: TGCGCCAGCTCCCCTTACGGGGAGTACGAGCAGTACTTC
CDR3aa: CASSPYGEYEQYF

abundance: .
d_gene: TRBD1
v_gene: TRBV6-1
len: 15
j_gene: TRBJ2-5
CDR3nt: TGTGCCAGCAGTGAACAGGGGGCCTTCCCGGCGACCCAGTACTTC
CDR3aa: CASSEQGAFPATQYF

abundance: .
d_gene: .
v_gene: TRBV15
len: 13
j_gene: TRBJ2-3
CDR3nt: TGTGCCACCAGCAGAATGAGCCCAGATACGCAGTATTTT
CDR3aa: CATSRMSPDTQYF

abundance: .
d_gene: TRBD1
v_gene: TRBV19
len: 14
j_gene: TRBJ1-1
CDR3nt: TGTGCCAGTAGGCGGACAGGGACCAACACTGAAGCTTTCTTT
CDR3aa: CASRRTGTNTEAFF

abundance: .
d_gene: .
v_gene: TRBV7-3
len: 12
j_gene: TRBJ2-1
CDR3nt: TGTGCCAGCAGCTTAGGGAACAATGAGCAGTTCTTC
CDR3aa: CASSLGNNEQFF